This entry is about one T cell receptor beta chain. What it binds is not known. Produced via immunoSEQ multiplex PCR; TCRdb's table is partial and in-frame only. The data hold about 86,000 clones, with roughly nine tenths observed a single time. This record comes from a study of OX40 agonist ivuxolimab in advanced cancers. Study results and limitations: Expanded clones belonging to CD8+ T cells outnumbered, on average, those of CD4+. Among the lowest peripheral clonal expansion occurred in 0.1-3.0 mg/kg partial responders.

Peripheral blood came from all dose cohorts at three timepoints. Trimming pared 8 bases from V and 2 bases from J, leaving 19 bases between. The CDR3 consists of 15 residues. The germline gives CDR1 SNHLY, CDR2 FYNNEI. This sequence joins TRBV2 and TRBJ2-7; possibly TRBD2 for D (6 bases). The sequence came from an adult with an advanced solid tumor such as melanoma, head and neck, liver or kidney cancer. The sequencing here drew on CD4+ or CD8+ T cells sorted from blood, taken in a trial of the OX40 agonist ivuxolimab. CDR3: CASSGGHPLPYEQYF. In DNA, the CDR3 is TGTGCCAGCTCCGGGGGTCACCCTCTCCCCTACGAGCAGTACTTC.